The TCR beta chain under discussion was sequenced for a study of cytomegalovirus exposure and HLA in healthy donors. Study-wide findings and caveats: Presence/absence analyses took donor sequencing depth as roughly uniform. There were some V segments, including TRBV6-2 and TRBV6-3, excluded as indistinguishable.

In germline, CDR1 is MDHEN, CDR2 SYDVKM. The CDR3 totals 15 residues. The ends were cut back, 3 bases at V and 5 bases at J, with 17 bases in the middle. A note on this clone: Its specificity is unknown.

A multiplex PCR was run with 60 Vbeta primers and 13 Jbeta primers. Repertoires were generated with immunoSEQ multiplex PCR, while TCRdb's copy carries only in-frame clones and drops some. Here the sample spans approximately 120,000 clones, around 77% being singletons. This sequence joins TRBV28 and TRBJ2-7; a weak D match, TRBD1 (6 bases). The TCR originated in a man aged 50 to 60 in good health and CMV-seronegative. The material sequenced was PBMCs. The CDR3 DNA sequence: TGTGCCAGCAGTTTGATCTTTGGCAGGGGCCACGAGCAGTACTTC. Protein sequence: CASSLIFGRGHEQYF.